This TCR beta chain appears in the sequencing data of a study of shared clonotypes between healthy human individuals. In the study overall: Those who served as donors were a couple of women and a few men between the ages of 18 and 49.

The data were produced by immunoSEQ multiplex PCR, yet TCRdb's version contains in-frame clones alone and is incomplete. In the table there are about 480,000 clones, around 79% of which are singletons. After removal of 1 base from V and 6 bases from J, the junction contained 3 bases not matched to a gene. From germline, CDR1 is MDHEN and CDR2 SYDVKM. CDR3 size: 15 residues. The clonotype was recovered from a woman aged 40 to 50 in good health. Some clones in this sample may be carry-over from other donors' samples. The sequencing input was PBMCs. The rearrangement links TRBV28 to TRBJ2-2; 9 nucleotides align to TRBD2. This chain's CDR3 is CASSLFSGSPGELFF. Here the CDR3 DNA reads TGTGCCAGCAGTTTATTTAGCGGGAGCCCCGGGGAGCTGTTTTTT.